Listed below are T cell receptor beta chains from one sample, sequenced in a study of T cell changes during pregnancy in multiple sclerosis. Profiling relied on immunoSEQ multiplex PCR, and the TCRdb table lists in-frame clones only, not all of them. The sample contains 38,000 or so clones, around 90% of which appear only once. The input for sequencing was CD8+ T cells from peripheral blood mononuclear cells, taken before pregnancy. Receptor source: a female donor with multiple sclerosis, enrolled in a pregnancy study. Each CDR3 is given without its conserved first and last residue. A D gene is named only where the DNA matches it firmly.

TRBJ2-6 | NA | TRBV4-3 | 14 | ASSQDVSSGANVLT
TRBJ2-7 | TRBD1 | TRBV29-1 | 12 | SVGGTGSYREQY
TRBJ1-5 | NA | TRBV21-1 | 12 | ASSKGVAYQPQH
TRBJ1-4 | NA | TRBV10-1 | 15 | ASASGQFGSTNEKLF
TRBJ1-4 | TRBD1 | TRBV7-2 | 14 | ASSSYLSGGEEKLF
TRBJ2-3 | NA | TRBV9 | 12 | ASSVGLPGDTQY
TRBJ2-1 | NA | TRBV10-3 | 12 | AISVGGRGSKQF
TRBJ2-7 | TRBD2 | TRBV4-2 | 13 | ASSQERGTFLEQY
TRBJ2-1 | TRBD2 | TRBV9 | 15 | ASSAYGLAGGRDEQF
TRBJ2-7 | NA | TRBV5-5 | 13 | ASSLARGRYYEQY
TRBJ2-2 | TRBD1 | TRBV5-1 | 13 | ASSWTGVDTGELF